Here is one T cell receptor (beta chain) with its context. This specimen comes from a study of blood T cell repertoires in COVID-19. At the level of the study: Collection of acute and convalescent COVID-19 samples took place in the United States, Italy and Spain.

The repertoire was sequenced with immunoSEQ multiplex PCR; TCRdb's copy has only in-frame clones and lacks some. The table records 300,000 to 450,000 clones, roughly 86% of them present only once. The sequence was obtained from a woman aged 55-75 years with COVID-19, enrolled during active disease. Sequenced input: peripheral blood.

DNA of the CDR3: TGTGCCAGTACCCTGAACCCTTCAGGTTATAATTCACCCCTCCACTTT. As protein: CASTLNPSGYNSPLHF. This sequence joins TRBV19 and TRBJ1-6; D remains ambiguous. This CDR3 is built from 16 residues. CDR1 LNHDA and CDR2 SQIVND come from the germline V gene (reference sequence). V lost 7 bases and J 4 bases, leaving 17 bases between the germline ends.